The TCR beta chain described here comes from a study of blood T cell repertoires in COVID-19. The data were produced by immunoSEQ multiplex PCR, yet TCRdb's version contains in-frame clones alone and is incomplete. The table has approximately 440,000 clones, about 92% seen once. Germline V gives CDR1 SGHNT, CDR2 YENEEA. The length of the CDR3 is 13 residues. V was clipped by 3 bases and J by 1 base, with 6 bases between them. This clone was observed a handful of times. Material for sequencing was PBMCs or T cells enriched from blood (not recorded which). The chain couples TRBV11-3 to TRBJ1-1; D gene uncertain. This TCR derives from a man between 18 and 35 years old who had recovered from COVID-19. The CDR3 region has the DNA TGTGCCAGCAGCTTTCGGGGGAACACTGAAGCTTTCTTT. Translating gives CASSFRGNTEAFF.